The TCR beta chain described here comes from a study of cytomegalovirus exposure and HLA in healthy donors. The PCR ran on 60 Vbeta and 13 Jbeta primers. In the original analysis: In a later analysis, around 10 million of 75 million to 85 million unique beta chains occurred in at least two donors. TCRdb keeps only in-frame clones here, not all; method: immunoSEQ multiplex PCR. The DNA was the basis for D and trimming; V, J and clone size are from that table. The data hold around 140,000 clones, with about 81% observed a single time. This CDR3 is 12 amino acids long. Germline lookup yields CDR1 SGHNT and CDR2 YYREEE (reference sequence). Trimming removed 0 bases from V and 2 bases from J, with 2 bases in between.

The TCR comes from a man younger than 40 in good health and CMV-seronegative. The sample taken for sequencing was PBMCs. The V and J genes are TRBV5-4 and TRBJ1-1; D is ambiguous. The CDR3 coding sequence is TGTGCCAGCAGCTTGGTAAACACTGAAGCTTTCTTT. Its protein product is CASSLVNTEAFF.